Presented here are 5 T cell receptor beta chains from one specimen sequenced in a study of cytomegalovirus exposure and HLA in healthy donors. The PCR made use of 60 Vbeta and 13 Jbeta primers. Sequencing used immunoSEQ multiplex PCR; TCRdb keeps in-frame clones, though not all of them. This sample has more than 85,000 clones, with less than 9.5% found just once. Sequencing was carried out using PBMCs. The receptors were sampled from a man between 45 and 60 years old in good health and CMV-seropositive.

This clone was found a few times. The chain employs TRBV9 and TRBJ1-2; D is uncertain. The germline V and J ends were trimmed by 3 bases and 0 bases, with 12 bases remaining between them. This CDR3 is 15 amino acids long. The germline V gene has CDR1 SGDLS and CDR2 YYNGEE. Written as DNA, the CDR3 is TGTGCCAGCAGCGCCGCCGGAGCGTCTAACTATGGCTACACCTTC. Its protein product is CASSAAGASNYGYTF. The whole variable domain, remainder taken from reference TRBV9 and TRBJ1-2, is DSGVTQTPKHLITATGQRVTLRCSPRSGDLSVYWYQQSLDQGLQFLIQYYNGEERAKGNILERFSAQQFPDLHSELNLSSLELGDSALYFCASSAAGASNYGYTFGSGTRLTVV.

This clone was counted between two and nine times. At the DNA level, this CDR3 is encoded by other sequences in the same sample as well. This sequence joins TRBV12-5 and TRBJ2-1, with TRBD2 identical over 14 bases. Germline CDR1 and CDR2: LGHNT and FRNRAP. The CDR3 is 17 residues long. V gave up 6 bases and J gave up 3 bases; unmatched junction bases: 7. For the CDR3, the DNA is TGTGCTAGTGGCCCCCCGACTAGCGGGAGGGTCTACAATGAGCAGTTCTTC. Amino acid sequence: CASGPPTSGRVYNEQFF.

This chain links TRBV10-1 with TRBJ1-6; 7 nucleotides align to TRBD1. The CDR3 contains 17 residues. Germline V gene data show CDR1 as WNHNN and CDR2 as SYGVQD (reference sequence). V shed 5 bases and J 9 bases; nucleotides not matched to a gene: 16. The CDR3 DNA reads as TGCGCCAGCAGTCTAAAAAGTGACAGGGCTTTGGCTTCACCCCTCCACTTT. It is translated as CASSLKSDRALASPLHF.

This chain uses TRBV7-9 with TRBJ2-1, with 9 bases fitting TRBD2. V lost 8 bases to trimming and J lost 9 bases; unmatched junction nucleotides: 8. Germline V lookup: CDR1 SEHNR, CDR2 FQNEAQ (reference sequence). The CDR3 is 13 residues long. The CDR3 loop is CASVLAGRGEQFF. CDR3 nucleotides: TGTGCCAGCGTCCTAGCGGGAAGGGGTGAGCAGTTCTTC.

The chain is built from TRBV28 and TRBJ2-3, with 11 bases fitting TRBD1. After removal of 5 bases from V and 3 bases from J, the junction contained 4 bases not matched to a gene. Germline loops: CDR1 MDHEN, CDR2 SYDVKM. The CDR3 extends over 15 amino acids. CDR3 loop: CASSPGTGGTDTQYF. CDR3 DNA: TGTGCCAGCAGTCCCGGGACAGGGGGAACAGATACGCAGTATTTT.